A single sample is the source of the 22 T cell receptor beta chains below, sequenced in a study of OX40 agonist ivuxolimab in advanced cancers. Repertoires were generated with immunoSEQ multiplex PCR, while TCRdb's copy carries only in-frame clones and drops some. The profile covers some 71,000 clones, with almost 85% appearing a single time and about 8% taken by the ten largest. The starting material was CD4+ or CD8+ T cells sorted from blood, obtained in a trial of the OX40 agonist ivuxolimab. Receptor source: an adult with an advanced solid tumor such as melanoma, head and neck, liver or kidney cancer.

The chain uses TRBV18 and TRBJ2-3; no reliable D call. V was cut by 8 bases and J by 2 bases, with 8 bases left in between. Per germline, CDR1 KGHSH and CDR2 LQKENI. The CDR3 has 12 residues. The CDR3 spells CASPSDTDTQYF. CDR3 coding DNA: TGTGCCAGCCCATCCGACACAGATACGCAGTATTTT.

J is TRBJ1-2 and V is TRBV28; D might be TRBD1 (6 bases). CDR3 length equals 12 residues. The germline gives CDR1 MDHEN, CDR2 SYDVKM. V lost 3 bases to trimming and J lost 9 bases, with 11 bases between them. Here the CDR3 DNA reads TGTGCCAGCAGTTTCACAGGGAGTAGCTACACCTTC. This translates into CASSFTGSSYTF.

V usage is TRBV7-2 and J usage is TRBJ2-1; a weak D match, TRBD1 (7 bases). The CDR3 has 16 amino acids. V was trimmed by 1 base and J by 0 bases, leaving 10 bases between them. Germline CDR1 is SGHTA and CDR2 is FQGNSA. Here the CDR3 reads CASSLGQGGSYNEQFF. In DNA form, the CDR3 reads TGTGCCAGCAGCTTAGGTCAGGGGGGCTCCTACAATGAGCAGTTCTTC. The full variable domain, its missing parts supplied by reference TRBV7-2 and TRBJ2-1, is GAGVSQSPSNKVTEKGKDVELRCDPISGHTALYWYRQSLGQGLEFLIYFQGNSAPDKSGLPSDRFSAERTGGSVSTLTIQRTQQEDSAVYLCASSLGQGGSYNEQFFGPGTRLTVL.

This clone showed up just once. The chain has TRBV5-5 and TRBJ2-3; D is perhaps TRBD2 (5 bases). The CDR3 extends over 15 amino acids. Germline V CDR1 and CDR2: SGHKS, YYEKEE (reference sequence). V lost 1 base to trimming and J lost 5 bases, with 14 bases between them. The CDR3: CASSLRGSGRDTQYF. CDR3 DNA: TGTGCCAGCAGCTTGAGAGGGTCGGGGAGAGATACGCAGTATTTT.

This chain connects TRBV2 to TRBJ2-1; 7 bases are shared with TRBD1. In germline, CDR1 is SNHLY, CDR2 FYNNEI. The CDR3 has 15 residues. The junction had 6 bases not matched to a gene; V was cut back by 5 bases and J by 2 bases. CDR3 amino acids: CASSPRQGAYNEQFF. The CDR3 coding sequence is TGTGCCAGCAGTCCCCGACAGGGAGCCTACAATGAGCAGTTCTTC.

The chain is built from TRBV11-2 and TRBJ2-1, with TRBD1 as a possible D gene (7 bases). The CDR3 is made up of 14 amino acids. In germline, CDR1 is SGHAT, CDR2 FQNNGV. V was shortened by 5 bases and J by 3 bases, with 11 bases between the two germline ends. The CDR3 nucleotides are TGTGCCAGCAGCGGCGGGACAGTCTACAATGAGCAGTTCTTC. Translation gives CASSGGTVYNEQFF.

CDR3 sequence (DNA): TGTGCCAGCAGCCCCGGGGCAGGGGGGCACAATGAGCAGTTCTTC. Its protein is CASSPGAGGHNEQFF. The J gene is TRBJ2-1, the V gene TRBV6-5; D is possibly TRBD1 (7 bases). V was pared by 6 bases and J by 5 bases, with 17 bases between. Germline V gene data show CDR1 as MNHEY and CDR2 as SVGAGI. CDR3 length equals 15 residues.

The chain uses TRBV6-1 and TRBJ1-2; D is uncertain. This CDR3 contains 15 residues. V lost 5 bases, J lost 0 bases, and 13 bases lay in between. The germline CDR1 and CDR2 sequences are MNHNS and SASEGT. CDR3 nucleotide sequence: TGTGCCAGCAGTAACTTAGGATTAGCTAACTATGGCTACACCTTC. It is translated as CASSNLGLANYGYTF.

This chain uses TRBV9 with TRBJ2-7; a possible D gene is TRBD2 (5 bases). The germline V gene has CDR1 SGDLS and CDR2 YYNGEE. The CDR3 covers 14 residues. The V end lost 0 bases, the J end lost 2 bases, and 9 bases lay between the germline ends. The CDR3 DNA reads as TGTGCCAGCAGCGTAGCGGGGATCGCCTACGAGCAGTACTTC. This gives the protein CASSVAGIAYEQYF.

The genes are TRBV28 and TRBJ2-1; D not certain. Deletions cut 6 bases from V and 4 bases from J, with 10 bases between. This CDR3 has 13 residues. Germline V lookup: CDR1 MDHEN, CDR2 SYDVKM. The CDR3 is CASRRTEYNEQFF. The CDR3 bases are TGTGCCAGCAGAAGGACGGAGTACAATGAGCAGTTCTTC.

The gene calls are TRBV19 and TRBJ1-2, with 7 bases aligning to TRBD1. This CDR3 is built from 17 residues. With V trimmed by 8 bases and J by 5 bases, 20 bases remained unmatched. CDR1 is LNHDA, CDR2 SQIVND, per germline (reference sequence). The CDR3 DNA reads TGTGCCAGTTGCTTGCAGAGCGGGACAGCCCTAATTTATGGCTACACCTTC. Translation gives CASCLQSGTALIYGYTF.

The chain uses TRBV29-1 and TRBJ2-1; 9 positions match TRBD2. The length of the CDR3 is 17 residues. V trimming: 4 bases; J trimming: 2 bases; junction bases outside the gene matches: 12. Germline-derived CDR1 and CDR2 are SQVTM and ANQGSEA. The CDR3 region has the DNA TGCAGCGTTGTAGGAATTGGCGGGGGGGCGACCTACAATGAGCAGTTCTTC. Protein product: CSVVGIGGGATYNEQFF.

The chain carries TRBV5-6 and TRBJ1-1; TRBD1 might be the D (5 bases). Germline V gene data show CDR1 as SGHDT and CDR2 as YYEEEE. Trimming stripped 7 bases from V and 2 bases from J, with 15 bases between. The CDR3 is 14 residues long. The DNA of the CDR3 is TGTGCCAGCCGGGAAGGGACGCCTAACACTGAAGCTTTCTTT. Translated: CASREGTPNTEAFF.

The CDR3, as DNA: TGTGCCTGGAAATCGGGACAGGGGGCGGGAACCGGGGAGCTGTTTTTT. Residues: CAWKSGQGAGTGELFF. V and J are TRBV30 and TRBJ2-2, with 12 nucleotides matching TRBD1. This CDR3 is built from 16 residues. From germline, CDR1 is GTSNPN and CDR2 SVGIG (reference sequence). J was trimmed by 5 bases and V by 4 bases; bases with no gene match: 8.

The rearrangement uses TRBV7-2 and TRBJ2-7; tentatively, D is TRBD1 (8 bases). This CDR3 contains 15 residues. The V gene's germline CDR1 is SGHTA and CDR2 FQGNSA. Between the trimmed V and J ends, which lost 1 base and 3 bases, there was a span of 13 bases. CDR3 in amino acids: CASSLDRGGFYEQYF. DNA for the CDR3: TGTGCCAGCAGCTTAGACAGGGGGGGATTCTACGAGCAGTACTTC.

The rearrangement uses TRBV7-2 and TRBJ1-1, with 9 bases identical to TRBD1. Trimming at V came to 4 bases and at J to 4 bases, leaving 4 bases not matched to a gene. The CDR3 has 14 residues. Germline V gene data show CDR1 as SGHTA and CDR2 as FQGNSA. In nucleotides, the CDR3 is TGTGCCAGCAGCTCACAGGGGGCGACCACTGAAGCTTTCTTT. This codes for CASSSQGATTEAFF. Together with reference TRBV7-2 and TRBJ1-1, the CDR3 gives the full variable domain: GAGVSQSPSNKVTEKGKDVELRCDPISGHTALYWYRQSLGQGLEFLIYFQGNSAPDKSGLPSDRFSAERTGGSVSTLTIQRTQQEDSAVYLCASSSQGATTEAFFGQGTRLTVV.

The V call is TRBV11-3, the J call TRBJ2-7; D is unresolved. CDR3 size: 14 residues. The germline V gene encodes CDR1 SGHNT and CDR2 YENEEA. V lost 4 bases, J lost 6 bases, and 16 bases lay in between. The CDR3 protein is CASSSYFGVAEQYF. The DNA for the CDR3 is TGTGCCAGCAGCTCCTATTTTGGGGTAGCCGAGCAGTACTTC.

The gene calls are TRBV7-2 and TRBJ1-4; D might be TRBD1 (5 bases). Trimming stripped 3 bases from V and 7 bases from J, with 15 bases between. The germline CDR1 and CDR2 sequences are SGHTA and FQGNSA. This CDR3 has 15 amino acids. CDR3 nucleotides: TGTGCCAGCAGCTTGGGACGGGTCGGGGGTGAAAAACTGTTTTTT. This sequence encodes CASSLGRVGGEKLFF. The full variable domain, completed using reference TRBV7-2 and TRBJ1-4, is GAGVSQSPSNKVTEKGKDVELRCDPISGHTALYWYRQSLGQGLEFLIYFQGNSAPDKSGLPSDRFSAERTGGSVSTLTIQRTQQEDSAVYLCASSLGRVGGEKLFFGSGTQLSVL.

The chain has TRBV28 and TRBJ1-2; 8 bases align to TRBD1. J was trimmed by 2 bases and V by 5 bases; bases with no gene match: 7. The CDR3 is 15 residues long. The V gene's germline CDR1 is MDHEN and CDR2 SYDVKM. In DNA, the CDR3 is TGTGCCAGCAGTCTCCGGGACAGGAGGAACTATGGCTACACCTTC. This codes for CASSLRDRRNYGYTF.

This chain links TRBV7-9 with TRBJ1-1; 7 bases agree with TRBD1. V lost 1 base, J lost 5 bases, and 7 bases stayed unmatched. The CDR3 is 15 amino acids. CDR1 and CDR2 from the germline V gene are SEHNR and FQNEAQ (reference sequence). Here the CDR3 DNA reads TGTGCCAGCAGCTTAGTAGGCAGGGGGACGACTGAAGCTTTCTTT. It translates to CASSLVGRGTTEAFF.

This clone was observed once. The J gene is TRBJ1-1, the V gene TRBV19; the D is unclear. The CDR3 spans 15 residues. CDR1 and CDR2 (germline): LNHDA, SQIVND (reference sequence). V was cut by 3 bases and J by 1 base, with 12 bases left in between. The CDR3 DNA follows: TGTGCCAGTAGTATGGAGGAGGGCCGGAACACTGAAGCTTTCTTT. The encoded protein is CASSMEEGRNTEAFF.

This chain joins TRBV13 and TRBJ2-5, with 10 bases matching TRBD2. The J call is in doubt because the DNA end fits TRBJ2-7 better. The CDR3 contains 15 residues. CDR1 and CDR2 from the germline V gene are PRHDT and FYEKMQ (reference sequence). CDR3 in amino acids: CASSWSSGGTYEQYF. In nucleotides, the CDR3 is TGTGCCAGCAGCTGGAGTAGCGGGGGGACCTACGAGCAGTACTTC.